This entry lists 32 T cell receptor beta chains sequenced from one sample in a study of control samples from healthy donors and cancer patients. The data were produced by immunoSEQ multiplex PCR, yet TCRdb's version contains in-frame clones alone and is incomplete. There are roughly 100,000 clones in the sample; 80% to 95% occur only once, and about 3% lies in the top ten. The sample was blood. These receptors originate from a human donor in good health. The donor label of this sample is uncertain.

The chain's CDR3 is CASSYTGEGSYEQYV. As DNA, the CDR3 is TGTGCCAGCAGTTACACAGGGGAAGGCTCCTACGAGCAGTACGTC. The chain has TRBV6-2 or TRBV6-3 and TRBJ2-7, with TRBD1 matching 7 bases. The CDR3 spans 15 residues. V dropped 2 bases and J dropped 0; count of bases not matched to a gene: 4. The germline CDR1 and CDR2 sequences are MNHEY and SVGEGT.

V is TRBV10-3 and J is TRBJ2-1, with TRBD1 matching 10 bases. V lost 6 bases and J lost 3; bases outside the gene matches: 5. This CDR3 has 15 residues. Germline V gene data show CDR1 as ENHRY and CDR2 as SYGVKD. Written as DNA, the CDR3 is TGTGCCATCAGCCCGGGACAGGGGTACTACAATGAGCAGTTCTTC. Its translation: CAISPGQGYYNEQFF.

This chain uses TRBV18 with TRBJ2-7, with a tentative D call TRBD2 (7 bases). The germline V gene has CDR1 KGHSH and CDR2 LQKENI. V lost 4 bases and J 3 bases, leaving 13 bases between the germline ends. The CDR3 spans 14 residues. The CDR3 DNA reads as TGTGCCAGCTCACAGGCCGGGGGGCTCTACGAGCAGTACTTC. It is translated as CASSQAGGLYEQYF.

This clone has only one observation. V is TRBV3-1 (or the pseudogene TRBV3-2) and J is TRBJ1-5, with D maybe TRBD1 (6 bases). CDR1 is LGHDT, CDR2 YNNKEL, per germline (reference sequence). CDR3 length: 15 amino acids. Trimming pared 8 bases from V and 6 bases from J, leaving 20 bases between. The CDR3 DNA is TGTGCCAGCGGTACTTCGACAGGTACGGGTCAGCCCCAGCATTTT. Translating it yields CASGTSTGTGQPQHF.

The rearrangement joins TRBV3-1 (or the pseudogene TRBV3-2) to TRBJ2-7; D ambiguous. This CDR3 is built from 11 residues. With 2 bases removed from V and 1 base from J, the gap between germline ends came to 0 bases. Looked up from germline, CDR1 is LGHDT and CDR2 is YNNKEL (reference sequence). In nucleotides, the CDR3 is TGTGCCAGCAGCCAATCCTACGAGCAGTACGTC. Translated: CASSQSYEQYV.

The chain links TRBV30 to TRBJ1-2; D uncertain. Germline V gives CDR1 GTSNPN, CDR2 SVGIG (reference sequence). Trimming shortened V by 1 base and J by 2 bases, and 8 bases separated the two germline ends. The length of the CDR3 is 13 residues. CDR3 sequence reads: CAWSDTRNYGYTF. The CDR3 coding sequence is TGTGCCTGGAGTGATACGAGGAACTATGGCTACACCTTC.

The V gene is TRBV27, the J gene TRBJ1-1, with D tentatively TRBD1 (5 bases). Germline values: CDR1 MNHEY, CDR2 SMNVEV (reference sequence). V lost 0 bases, J lost 11 bases, and 13 bases lay in between. The CDR3 length is 13 residues. The CDR3 sequence: CASSLSGGPSAFF. The CDR3 DNA follows: TGTGCCAGCAGTTTATCTGGGGGACCCTCCGCTTTCTTT.

The chain joins TRBV20-1 to TRBJ1-6; D is perhaps TRBD1 (6 bases). The V end was cut by 6 bases, the J end by 0 bases, with 21 bases between. Looked up from germline, CDR1 is DFQATT and CDR2 is SNEGSKA (reference sequence). The CDR3 spans 18 residues. The CDR3 sequence is CSASDRHGRNSYNSPLHF. The DNA of the CDR3 is TGCAGTGCGAGTGACAGGCACGGTAGAAACTCCTATAATTCACCCCTCCACTTT.

V usage is TRBV9 and J usage is TRBJ1-6; TRBD1 matches at 7 bases. With 3 bases clipped from V and 7 bases from J, the junction kept 7 bases outside the gene matches. The CDR3 length is 15 residues. CDR1 is SGDLS, CDR2 YYNGEE, per germline. The CDR3 coding sequence is TGTGCCAGCAGCGAAACAGGGGATTTAAATTCACCCCTCCACTTT. Translating gives CASSETGDLNSPLHF.

The V and J genes are TRBV28 and TRBJ1-3, with D possibly TRBD1 on 5 matching bases. Trimming pared 3 bases from V and 0 bases from J, leaving 9 bases between. The germline V gene encodes CDR1 MDHEN and CDR2 SYDVKM. This CDR3 spans 15 amino acids. CDR3 nucleotides: TGTGCCAGCAGTTTTCAGGGTGGCTCTGGAAACACCATATATTTT. Encoded protein: CASSFQGGSGNTIYF.

This chain's CDR3 is CAWSSWGGSYNSPLHF. The CDR3 region has the DNA TGTGCCTGGAGTTCATGGGGGGGCTCCTATAATTCACCCCTCCACTTT. This sequence joins TRBV30 and TRBJ1-6, with D possibly being TRBD1 (5 bases). The CDR3 has 16 amino acids. Deletions cut 2 bases from V and 0 bases from J, with 11 bases between. The V gene's germline CDR1 is GTSNPN and CDR2 SVGIG (reference sequence).

The rearrangement uses TRBV5-1 and TRBJ1-4; perhaps TRBD1 as D (5 bases). Germline assignment: CDR1 SGHRS and CDR2 YFSETQ. CDR3 length: 16 residues. The germline V and J ends were trimmed by 4 bases and 5 bases, with 18 bases remaining between them. CDR3 in amino acids: CASSHMKDSVNEKLFF. The DNA of the CDR3 is TGCGCCAGCAGCCATATGAAAGACAGCGTCAATGAAAAACTGTTTTTT. The whole variable domain, filled in from reference TRBV5-1 and TRBJ1-4, reads KAGVTQTPRYLIKTRGQQVTLSCSPISGHRSVSWYQQTPGQGLQFLFEYFSETQRNKGNFPGRFSGRQFSNSRSEMNVSTLELGDSALYLCASSHMKDSVNEKLFFGSGTQLSVL.

The J gene is TRBJ1-6, the V gene TRBV5-4, with 7 bases identical to TRBD1. CDR1 and CDR2 (germline): SGHNT, YYREEE (reference sequence). This CDR3 is built from 15 residues. V trimming: 4 bases; J trimming: 10 bases; junction bases outside the gene matches: 11. CDR3 bases: TGTGCCAGCAGCCTTTGGACAGGTTCAGGATCACCCCTCCACTTT. Translated, it gives CASSLWTGSGSPLHF.

J is TRBJ1-6 and V is TRBV10-3; TRBD1 aligns across 9 bases. The length of the CDR3 is 15 residues. V lost 10 bases, J lost 4 bases, and 8 bases stayed unmatched. In germline, CDR1 is ENHRY, CDR2 SYGVKD. CDR3 DNA sequence: TGTGCCACAGGGACAGGGATCGATTATAATTCACCCCTCCACTTT. This encodes CATGTGIDYNSPLHF.

The J gene is TRBJ1-1, the V gene TRBV6-5; a weak D match, TRBD1 (6 bases). CDR1 and CDR2 from the germline V gene are MNHEY and SVGAGI. V was cut by 2 bases and J by 2 bases, with 12 bases left in between. This CDR3 has 15 amino acids. The CDR3 spells CASSYRGPYNTEAFF. CDR3 DNA: TGTGCCAGCAGTTACCGGGGGCCCTATAACACTGAAGCTTTCTTT.

The chain uses TRBV15 and TRBJ1-3; 10 nucleotides align to TRBD1. Germline-derived CDR1 and CDR2 are LNHNV and YYDKDF (reference sequence). The CDR3 is made up of 17 amino acids. The V gene end was trimmed by 1 base and the J gene end by 0 bases; junction bases not matched to a gene: 3. CDR3: CATSRGTGGNSGNTIYF. The CDR3, as DNA: TGTGCCACCAGCAGAGGGACAGGGGGAAACTCTGGAAACACCATATATTTT.

The genes are TRBV6-2 or TRBV6-3 and TRBJ1-1; a possible D gene is TRBD1 (6 bases). Germline V gene data show CDR1 as MNHEY and CDR2 as SVGEGT. The germline V and J ends were trimmed by 6 bases and 7 bases, with 12 bases remaining between them. CDR3 size: 12 residues. For the CDR3, the DNA is TGTGCCAGCAGCCCCCGACAGGTTGAAGCTTTCTTT. This codes for CASSPRQVEAFF.

This chain uses TRBV6-1 with TRBJ2-2; D possibly matches TRBD1 or TRBD2 (5 bases each). This CDR3 has 17 residues. The V and J ends lost 1 base and 1 base respectively, with 13 bases between them. Germline V gene lookup returns CDR1 MNHNS and CDR2 SASEGT. The CDR3, as DNA: TGTGCCAGCAGTGAAGTAAGGACTGGACAGAACACCGGGGAGCTGTTTTTT. Amino acid sequence: CASSEVRTGQNTGELFF.

The chain recombines TRBV5-1 with TRBJ2-3, with D unclear. This CDR3 contains 12 residues. Germline CDR1 and CDR2: SGHRS and YFSETQ. V was clipped by 5 bases and J by 4 bases, with 8 bases between them. The CDR3, as DNA: TGCGCCAGCAGTCCTGGGGCAGATACGCAGTATTTT. Its protein is CASSPGADTQYF.

The J gene is TRBJ2-1, the V gene TRBV19; D unresolved. V shed 8 bases and J shed 4 bases, with 12 bases lying between them. The CDR3 length is 13 residues. Germline V lookup: CDR1 LNHDA, CDR2 SQIVND (reference sequence). CDR3 residues: CASARTRYNEQFF. The CDR3 DNA reads TGTGCCAGTGCCCGAACAAGGTACAATGAGCAGTTCTTC. Together with reference TRBV19 and TRBJ2-1, the CDR3 gives the full variable domain: DGGITQSPKYLFRKEGQNVTLSCEQNLNHDAMYWYRQDPGQGLRLIYYSQIVNDFQKGDIAEGYSVSREKKESFPLTVTSAQKNPTAFYLCASARTRYNEQFFGPGTRLTVL.

The chain couples TRBV7-2 to TRBJ1-3; maybe TRBD1 (6 bases). CDR1 is SGHTA and CDR2 is FQGNSA in the germline V gene. This CDR3 has 15 amino acids. Trimming left V 5 bases short and J 2 bases short, with 13 bases between. CDR3 loop: CASSPSQGTGNTIYF. The CDR3 region has the DNA TGTGCCAGCAGCCCGTCACAGGGTACTGGAAACACCATATATTTT.

J is TRBJ2-3 and V is TRBV5-5, with 11 bases fitting TRBD2. The V gene end was trimmed by 4 bases and the J gene end by 8 bases; junction bases not matched to a gene: 15. Germline values: CDR1 SGHKS, CDR2 YYEKEE (reference sequence). The CDR3 totals 17 residues. In DNA form, the CDR3 reads TGTGCCAGCAGCCCACTAGCGGGGGACCTAAACAGAGGTACGCAGTATTTT. Protein product: CASSPLAGDLNRGTQYF.

The count of this clone is one. The rearrangement uses TRBV18 and TRBJ1-3; D may be TRBD1 (6 bases). V was trimmed by 2 bases and J by 2 bases, leaving 7 bases between them. Germline V gives CDR1 KGHSH, CDR2 LQKENI. The CDR3 runs to 14 residues. The CDR3 DNA sequence: TGTGCCAGCTCACCAGGGGGGCCTGGAAACACCATATATTTT. Residues: CASSPGGPGNTIYF.

V and J are TRBV6-2 or TRBV6-3 and TRBJ1-5; D is possibly TRBD1 (5 bases). The CDR3 loop spans 16 amino acids. V shed 2 bases and J shed 6 bases, with 17 bases lying between them. In germline, CDR1 is MNHEY, CDR2 SVGEGT. The CDR3 loop reads CASSYDRPGKGQPQHF. The DNA of the CDR3 is TGTGCCAGCAGTTACGACAGACCCGGAAAGGGTCAGCCCCAGCATTTT.

The sample holds a few counts of this clone. The genes are TRBV7-8 and TRBJ1-2; 11 positions match TRBD1. The V gene end was trimmed by 3 bases and the J gene end by 6 bases; junction bases not matched to a gene: 3. The CDR3 runs to 14 residues. CDR1 and CDR2 from the germline V gene are SGHVS and FQNEAQ. Written as DNA, the CDR3 is TGTGCCAGCAGCTTTGGGACAGGGGGAGATGGCTACACCTTC. Its protein is CASSFGTGGDGYTF.

The chain recombines TRBV6-5 with TRBJ1-1; 8 positions match TRBD1. The CDR3 is made up of 15 amino acids. V was clipped by 4 bases and J by 5 bases; unmatched bases: 9. The germline V gene encodes CDR1 MNHEY and CDR2 SVGAGI. The CDR3 reads CASSSGQGGMTEAFF. CDR3 nucleotides: TGTGCCAGCAGTTCCGGACAGGGTGGAATGACTGAAGCTTTCTTT.

The chain carries TRBV3-1 (or the pseudogene TRBV3-2) and TRBJ2-5; D unresolved. This CDR3 has 17 residues. Germline lookup yields CDR1 LGHDT and CDR2 YNNKEL (reference sequence). V lost 8 bases and J lost 5, with 27 bases in between. The CDR3 DNA is TGTGCCAGCTCCTTACCCCGGACCGTCTCCTCACTTGAGACCCAGTACTTC. Residues: CASSLPRTVSSLETQYF.

This rearrangement joins TRBV27 to TRBJ1-1; D not resolved. The CDR3 length is 13 residues. The V gene's germline CDR1 is MNHEY and CDR2 SMNVEV (reference sequence). Between the trimmed V and J ends, which lost 3 bases and 1 base, there was a span of 6 bases. DNA of the CDR3: TGTGCCAGCAGTTTGTCAGCGAACACTGAAGCTTTCTTT. This gives the protein CASSLSANTEAFF.

With regard to this clone: At one end the junction does not follow the germline gene, possibly because of a read error. The V gene is TRBV11-2, the J gene TRBJ1-4; 7 bases are shared with TRBD1. Germline V lookup: CDR1 SGHAT, CDR2 FQNNGV. CDR3 length: 17 residues. Written as DNA, the CDR3 is TGTACCAGCAGCTTAGACCGAGGACAGGTGATTAATGAAAAACTGTTTTTT. As protein: CTSSLDRGQVINEKLFF.

The chain joins TRBV18 to TRBJ2-1, with D perhaps matching TRBD1 (6 bases). The V gene lost 2 bases and the J gene lost 10 bases, with 9 bases spanning the gap. CDR1 KGHSH and CDR2 LQKENI come from the germline V gene. The CDR3 is made up of 12 amino acids. The CDR3 DNA reads as TGTGCCAGCTCACCAGAGGGGGTCGAGCAGTTCTTC. Amino acid sequence: CASSPEGVEQFF. Full variable domain (remainder filled in from reference TRBV18 and TRBJ2-1): NAGVMQNPRHLVRRRGQEARLRCSPMKGHSHVYWYRQLPEEGLKFMVYLQKENIIDESGMPKERFSAEFPKEGPSILRIQQVVRGDSAAYFCASSPEGVEQFFGPGTRLTVL.

The chain uses TRBV6-5 and TRBJ2-1; 9 bases line up with TRBD1. The CDR3 sequence is 14 residues long. With V trimmed by 5 bases and J by 5 bases, 4 bases remained unmatched. CDR1 MNHEY and CDR2 SVGAGI come from the germline V gene. The CDR3 sequence is CASSRGTGNNEQFF. Here the CDR3 DNA reads TGTGCCAGCAGTAGAGGGACAGGGAACAATGAGCAGTTCTTC.

The V call is TRBV18, the J call TRBJ2-3, with 8 bases lining up with TRBD2. V shed 3 bases, J shed 0 bases, and the junction held 5 bases outside the gene matches. In germline, CDR1 is KGHSH, CDR2 LQKENI. CDR3 length equals 16 residues. CDR3 in amino acids: CASSPGLAASTDTQYF. CDR3 coding DNA: TGTGCCAGCTCACCCGGACTAGCCGCTAGCACAGATACGCAGTATTTT.